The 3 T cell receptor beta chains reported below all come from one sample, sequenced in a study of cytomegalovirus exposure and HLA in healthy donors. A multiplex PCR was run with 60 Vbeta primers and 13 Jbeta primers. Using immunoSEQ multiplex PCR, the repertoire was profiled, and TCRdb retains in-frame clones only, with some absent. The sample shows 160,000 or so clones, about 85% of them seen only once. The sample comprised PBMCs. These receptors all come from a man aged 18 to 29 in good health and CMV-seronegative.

The CDR3 DNA sequence: TGCGCCAGCAGCTTCGGGATTGGCGGGGTAGCTGGGGCCAACGTCCTGACTTTC. Translating gives CASSFGIGGVAGANVLTF. This sequence joins TRBV5-1 and TRBJ2-6, with D possibly TRBD2 on 6 matching bases. The CDR3 sequence is 18 residues long. V was clipped by 2 bases and J by 2 bases, with 17 bases between them. CDR1 is SGHRS and CDR2 is YFSETQ in the germline V gene.

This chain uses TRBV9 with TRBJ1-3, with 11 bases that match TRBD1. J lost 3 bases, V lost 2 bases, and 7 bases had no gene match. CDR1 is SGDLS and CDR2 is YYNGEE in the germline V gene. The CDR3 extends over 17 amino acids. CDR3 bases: TGTGCCAGCAGCGTCTCCGGGACAGGGGGTGGTGGAAACACCATATATTTT. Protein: CASSVSGTGGGGNTIYF.

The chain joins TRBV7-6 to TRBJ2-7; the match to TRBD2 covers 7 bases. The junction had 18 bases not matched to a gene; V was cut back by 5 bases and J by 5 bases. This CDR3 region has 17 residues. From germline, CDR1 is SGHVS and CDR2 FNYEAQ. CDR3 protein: CASSASSFGGSFHEQYF. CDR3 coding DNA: TGTGCCAGCAGCGCCTCTTCCTTCGGCGGGAGCTTCCACGAGCAGTACTTC.